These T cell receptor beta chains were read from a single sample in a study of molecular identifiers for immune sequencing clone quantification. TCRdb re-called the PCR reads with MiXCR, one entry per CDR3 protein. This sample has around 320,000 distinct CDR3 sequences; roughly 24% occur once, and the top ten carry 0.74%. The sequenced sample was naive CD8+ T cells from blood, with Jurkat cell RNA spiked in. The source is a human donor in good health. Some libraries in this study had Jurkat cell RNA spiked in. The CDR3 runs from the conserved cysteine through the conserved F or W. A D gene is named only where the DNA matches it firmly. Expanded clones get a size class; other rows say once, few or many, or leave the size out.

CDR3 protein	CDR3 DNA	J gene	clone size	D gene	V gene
CASSSVGGDTQYF	TGTGCCAGCAGTAGTGTGGGAGGAGATACGCAGTATTTT	TRBJ2-3	NA	NA	TRBV7-9
CAGSLDVGQPQHF	TGTGCCGGCAGCTTGGACGTTGGCCAGCCCCAGCATTTT	TRBJ1-5	few	NA	TRBV11-2
CASSSKGSNEQFF	TGTGCCAGCAGTTCAAAGGGGAGCAATGAGCAGTTCTTC	TRBJ2-1	few	NA	TRBV27
CASSQLGQGYEQYF	TGCGCCAGCAGCCAACTTGGACAGGGCTACGAGCAGTACTTC	TRBJ2-7	NA	TRBD1	TRBV4-3
CASSLSVGVTAQYF	TGTGCCAGCAGTTTATCCGTCGGTGTTACGGCCCAGTACTTC	TRBJ2-5	few	NA	TRBV27
CASSQDPGTENIQYF	TGCGCCAGCAGCCAGGATCCCGGGACAGAAAACATTCAGTACTTC	TRBJ2-4	few	TRBD1	TRBV4-1
CASSLGALDQYF	TGTGCCAGCAGCTTAGGGGCCCTAGATCAGTACTTC	TRBJ2-4	few	NA	TRBV11-2
CASSDPRGAGTEAFF	TGTGCCAGCAGTGACCCCCGGGGGGCCGGCACTGAAGCTTTCTTT	TRBJ1-1	many	NA	TRBV2
CASSESEFKWRTEAFF	TGTGCCAGCAGTGAATCTGAATTTAAATGGAGGACTGAAGCTTTCTTT	TRBJ1-1	NA	NA	TRBV25-1
CASSLDPSGGTDTQYF	TGTGCCAGCAGCTTAGATCCTAGCGGGGGCACAGATACGCAGTATTTT	TRBJ2-3	many	TRBD2	TRBV7-2
CASSARTSGSLGTDTQYF	TGCGCCAGCAGCGCTCGGACTAGCGGGAGTCTCGGCACAGATACGCAGTATTTT	TRBJ2-3	NA	TRBD2	TRBV4-1
CASSYSGRGISPLHF	TGTGCCAGCAGCTATTCAGGGAGGGGAATTTCACCCCTCCACTTT	TRBJ1-6	few	NA	TRBV6-5
CASSAGQGESYEQYF	TGTGCCAGCAGCGCGGGACAGGGCGAATCCTACGAGCAGTACTTC	TRBJ2-7	many	TRBD1	TRBV7-9
CASSHGLGGIYGYTF	TGTGCCAGCTCACATGGTCTCGGGGGAATCTATGGCTACACCTTC	TRBJ1-2	few	NA	TRBV19
CASSLSDRGGYTEAFF	TGTGCCAGCAGTTTGTCCGACAGGGGGGGGTACACTGAAGCTTTCTTT	TRBJ1-1	many	TRBD1	TRBV13
CASHWTGGPTDTQYF	TGTGCCAGCCATTGGACAGGCGGGCCCACAGATACGCAGTATTTT	TRBJ2-3	few	TRBD1	TRBV19